Below are 32 T cell receptor beta chains sequenced from a single sample in a study of OX40 agonist ivuxolimab in advanced cancers. TCRdb's copy holds only in-frame clones and misses some; the assay was immunoSEQ multiplex PCR. Counted here are 75,000 to 95,000 clones, more than 70% occurring once; the ten biggest clones make up about 0.2%. The sample was CD4+ or CD8+ T cells sorted from blood, taken in a trial of the OX40 agonist ivuxolimab. The receptor source for this set is an adult with an advanced solid tumor such as melanoma, head and neck, liver or kidney cancer.

V gene TRBV27 combines with J gene TRBJ2-7; D gene uncertain. Trimming removed 7 bases at V and 3 bases at J, with 10 bases between. This CDR3 has 12 residues. The germline gives CDR1 MNHEY, CDR2 SMNVEV (reference sequence). In nucleotides, the CDR3 is TGTGCCAGCATGTCCAGAAGCTACGAGCAGTACGTC. Translating gives CASMSRSYEQYV.

The chain recombines TRBV30 with TRBJ2-5; D possibly corresponds to TRBD1 (6 bases). Trimming removed 0 bases from V and 4 bases from J, with 15 bases in between. This CDR3 comprises 15 residues. Germline V gene sequence: CDR1 GTSNPN, CDR2 SVGIG (reference sequence). For the CDR3, the DNA is TGTGCCTGGAGTGTCGTAGGACCAGGGGCAGAGACCCAGTACTTC. Encoded protein: CAWSVVGPGAETQYF.

This clone was counted a few times. This sequence joins TRBV5-1 and TRBJ2-7; 9 positions agree with TRBD2. Unmatched junction bases numbered 8, after V lost 4 bases and J lost 3 bases. The germline V gene has CDR1 SGHRS and CDR2 YFSETQ. The CDR3 extends over 15 amino acids. The CDR3 here is CASSIGAGGFYEQYF. Here the CDR3 DNA reads TGCGCCAGCAGCATAGGAGCGGGAGGATTCTACGAGCAGTACTTC.

In its sample, this clone was seen once. The V gene is TRBV5-8, the J gene TRBJ1-2, with unresolved D. Per germline, CDR1 SGHTS and CDR2 YDEGEE. Trimming left V 1 base short and J 1 base short, with 5 bases between. The CDR3 length is 13 residues. The CDR3 protein is CASSLKVNYGYTF. CDR3 sequence (DNA): TGTGCCAGCAGCTTGAAGGTTAACTATGGCTACACCTTC.

The rearrangement joins TRBV10-2 to TRBJ2-3; 10 bases align to TRBD2. With 6 bases clipped from V and 2 bases from J, the junction kept 8 bases outside the gene matches. The CDR3 extends over 16 amino acids. Germline V CDR1 and CDR2: WSHSY, SAAADI. The DNA of the CDR3 is TGCGCCAGCAGCCCCGGGACTAGCGCGATCACAGATACGCAGTATTTT. Protein sequence: CASSPGTSAITDTQYF.

This rearrangement joins TRBV27 to TRBJ2-4; D is tentatively TRBD1 or TRBD2 (5 bases each). CDR1 and CDR2 from the germline V gene are MNHEY and SMNVEV (reference sequence). Trimming left V 7 bases short and J 0 bases short, with 19 bases between. This CDR3 comprises 17 residues. CDR3 protein: CASTSIRGGLAKNIQYF. The CDR3 DNA follows: TGTGCCAGCACCAGCATTAGGGGTGGACTAGCCAAAAACATTCAGTACTTC.

The chain recombines TRBV6-5 with TRBJ1-3, with D unresolved. Trimming removed 9 bases at V and 5 bases at J, with 14 bases between. Germline lookup yields CDR1 MNHEY and CDR2 SVGAGI. This CDR3 has 13 residues. The CDR3 here is CASSGQARNTIYF. The DNA of the CDR3 is TGTGCCAGTTCTGGCCAGGCCCGAAACACCATATATTTT.

This sequence joins TRBV29-1 and TRBJ2-5; D may be TRBD1 (6 bases). The CDR3 is made up of 12 amino acids. Trimming cost V 5 bases and J 4 bases, with 11 bases left between them. Germline loops: CDR1 SQVTM, CDR2 ANQGSEA. Here the CDR3 DNA reads TGCAGCGTTCTGTCCAGGGGAGAGACCCAGTACTTC. Its translation is CSVLSRGETQYF.

The V gene is TRBV28, the J gene TRBJ1-1, with TRBD1 matching 9 bases. The length of the CDR3 is 14 residues. Germline V lookup: CDR1 MDHEN, CDR2 SYDVKM. J was trimmed by 4 bases and V by 7 bases; bases with no gene match: 7. The DNA for the CDR3 is TGTGCCAGCACTACAGGGGGCTGGGGCACTGAAGCTTTCTTT. It translates to CASTTGGWGTEAFF.

V usage is TRBV13 and J usage is TRBJ1-5; D gene uncertain. The V end lost 2 bases, the J end lost 5 bases, and 10 bases lay between the germline ends. Per germline, CDR1 PRHDT and CDR2 FYEKMQ (reference sequence). The CDR3 runs 14 residues. This CDR3 reads CASSLMGRDQPQHF. As DNA, the CDR3 is TGTGCCAGCAGCTTAATGGGCCGCGATCAGCCCCAGCATTTT.

This chain links TRBV7-3 with TRBJ2-7; D unresolved. Per the germline V gene, CDR1 is SGHTA and CDR2 is FQGTGA. V shed 1 base and J shed 7 bases, with 11 bases lying between them. The CDR3 loop spans 13 amino acids. The chain's CDR3 is CASSLIRLGEQYV. In nucleotides, the CDR3 is TGTGCCAGCAGCTTAATAAGGCTAGGTGAGCAGTACGTC.

The chain carries TRBV11-2 and TRBJ2-5; D possibly corresponds to TRBD2 (6 bases). This CDR3 is 14 amino acids long. V lost 1 base and J 5 bases, leaving 11 bases between the germline ends. Germline V gives CDR1 SGHAT, CDR2 FQNNGV. The CDR3 DNA reads TGTGCCAGCAGCTTAGCCCGGGGGTCGGAGACCCAGTACTTC. As protein: CASSLARGSETQYF.

The chain couples TRBV2 to TRBJ1-2, with 8 bases lining up with TRBD1. CDR3 size: 14 residues. The germline V gene has CDR1 SNHLY and CDR2 FYNNEI. Trimming removed 3 bases from V and 8 bases from J; junction bases left unmatched: 8. CDR3: CASSDDRGPGGYTF. The CDR3 DNA is TGTGCCAGCAGTGACGACAGGGGCCCAGGGGGCTACACCTTC.

As DNA, the CDR3 is TGTGCCAGCAGCGTACCGAAGGGCTCCGAAAACTCTGGGGCCAACGTCCTGACTTTC. It encodes CASSVPKGSENSGANVLTF. This chain connects TRBV9 to TRBJ2-6; D is unclear. V was shortened by 1 base and J by 0 bases, with 17 bases between the two germline ends. CDR1 SGDLS and CDR2 YYNGEE come from the germline V gene. The CDR3 extends over 19 amino acids.

V and J are TRBV19 and TRBJ1-1; TRBD1 is a possible D gene (6 bases). Germline V gives CDR1 LNHDA, CDR2 SQIVND (reference sequence). The length of the CDR3 is 14 residues. CDR3 DNA: TGTGCTTCCCTACGGCGGGGGGCGGGCACTGAAGCTTTCTTT. Amino acids: CASLRRGAGTEAFF.

The rearrangement links TRBV9 to TRBJ2-5, with D tentatively TRBD1 or TRBD2 (5 bases each). The last part of the DNA fits TRBJ2-7 better; the J call may be wrong. Germline CDR1 and CDR2: SGDLS and YYNGEE. This CDR3 spans 13 amino acids. The CDR3 protein is CASSPRGADEQYF. Here the CDR3 DNA reads TGTGCCAGCAGCCCACGAGGGGCGGACGAGCAGTACTTC.

The chain carries TRBV6-1 and TRBJ2-5; D possibly corresponds to TRBD2 (5 bases). Germline CDR1 reads MNHNS; CDR2 reads SASEGT. V lost 7 bases to trimming and J lost 2 bases, with 11 bases between them. This CDR3 has 13 residues. CDR3 nucleotide sequence: TGTGCCAGCACCAGAGGGAATCAAGAGACCCAGTACTTC. Amino acid sequence: CASTRGNQETQYF.

V and J are TRBV19 and TRBJ2-3; 7 nucleotides line up with TRBD1. CDR1 and CDR2 from the germline V gene are LNHDA and SQIVND (reference sequence). V dropped 4 bases and J dropped 0; count of bases not matched to a gene: 4. The CDR3 is 15 residues long. The CDR3 DNA is TGTGCCAGTAGTAGACAGGGAACTAGCACAGATACGCAGTATTTT. This encodes CASSRQGTSTDTQYF.

The chain recombines TRBV5-1 with TRBJ1-1; no definite D call. The CDR3 runs 14 residues. Germline-derived CDR1 and CDR2 are SGHRS and YFSETQ. V lost 4 bases, J lost 0 bases, and 10 bases lay in between. The CDR3 DNA reads as TGCGCCAGCAGCGCCACATCCATGAACACTGAAGCTTTCTTT. Translated, it gives CASSATSMNTEAFF.

The chain couples TRBV5-4 to TRBJ2-1, with 8 bases fitting TRBD2. The CDR3 contains 14 residues. J gave up 4 bases and V 8 bases, and 8 bases lay outside the gene matches. Germline values: CDR1 SGHNT, CDR2 YYREEE (reference sequence). The DNA for the CDR3 is TGTGCCAGTAGCGCGGCGGGGGGTTACAATGAGCAGTTCTTC. This translates into CASSAAGGYNEQFF.

V is TRBV25-1 and J is TRBJ2-5; TRBD2 is a possible D gene (6 bases). Germline V CDR1 and CDR2: MGHDK, SYGVNS. CDR3 size: 13 residues. Trimming took 5 bases from V and 4 from J, leaving 11 bases between them. The CDR3 DNA reads as TGTGCCAGCAGTACAGCCGGGAGAGAGACCCAGTACTTC. The encoded protein is CASSTAGRETQYF. The complete variable domain, with remaining parts taken from reference TRBV25-1 and TRBJ2-5, reads EADIYQTPRYLVIGTGKKITLECSQTMGHDKMYWYQQDPGMELHLIHYSYGVNSTEKGDLSSESTVSRIRTEHFPLTLESARPSHTSQYLCASSTAGRETQYFGPGTRLLVL.

This clone was seen once. CDR3 nucleotide sequence: TGTGCCAGCAGTTTATTCCGGACTAGCGTAGAGCAGTTCTTC. Protein sequence: CASSLFRTSVEQFF. The chain joins TRBV28 to TRBJ2-1; 9 bases are a match to TRBD2. V shed 1 base and J 10 bases; nucleotides not matched to a gene: 5. Looked up from germline, CDR1 is MDHEN and CDR2 is SYDVKM. The CDR3 extends over 14 amino acids.

The chain combines TRBV5-1 with TRBJ2-2, with D possibly matching TRBD2 (7 bases). Germline CDR1 reads SGHRS; CDR2 reads YFSETQ. CDR3 length equals 13 residues. V lost 7 bases and J 4 bases, leaving 11 bases between the germline ends. CDR3 amino acids: CASGGGGTGELFF. The CDR3 DNA reads TGCGCCAGCGGGGGCGGGGGCACCGGGGAGCTGTTTTTT. The whole variable domain, remainder taken from reference TRBV5-1 and TRBJ2-2, is KAGVTQTPRYLIKTRGQQVTLSCSPISGHRSVSWYQQTPGQGLQFLFEYFSETQRNKGNFPGRFSGRQFSNSRSEMNVSTLELGDSALYLCASGGGGTGELFFGEGSRLTVL.

J is TRBJ2-1 and V is TRBV9; 9 nucleotides match TRBD2. The CDR3 runs 18 residues. V shed 3 bases, J shed 3 bases, and the junction held 13 bases outside the gene matches. Germline V gene data show CDR1 as SGDLS and CDR2 as YYNGEE. CDR3 bases: TGTGCCAGCAGCGCACCCCGAAGTAGCGGGGGCCTCTACAATGAGCAGTTCTTC. This codes for CASSAPRSSGGLYNEQFF.

The V and J genes are TRBV27 and TRBJ2-5; 11 bases line up with TRBD2. V was pared by 5 bases and J by 2 bases, with 4 bases of the junction left unmatched. The CDR3 sequence is 15 residues long. The V gene's germline CDR1 is MNHEY and CDR2 SMNVEV (reference sequence). The CDR3: CASSPLAGGQETQYF. In nucleotides, the CDR3 is TGTGCCAGCAGTCCTTTAGCGGGGGGGCAAGAGACCCAGTACTTC.

The chain joins TRBV6-6 to TRBJ2-7; TRBD1 matches at 10 bases. Germline values: CDR1 MNHNY, CDR2 SVGAGI (reference sequence). The ends lost 6 bases at V and 2 bases at J; junction bases unmatched: 4. The CDR3 is 14 residues long. CDR3 protein: CASRYDRGPYEQYV. The CDR3, as DNA: TGTGCCAGCAGATACGACAGGGGGCCCTACGAGCAGTACGTC.

The chain has TRBV6-5 and TRBJ2-7; D is possibly TRBD2 (5 bases). The ends were cut back, 0 bases at V and 2 bases at J, with 11 bases in the middle. Germline V gene sequence: CDR1 MNHEY, CDR2 SVGAGI. This CDR3 contains 15 residues. The CDR3: CASSYSASSPYEQYF. The CDR3 DNA follows: TGTGCCAGCAGTTACTCGGCTAGCTCCCCCTACGAGCAGTACTTC.

This clone is a singleton in its sample. The rearrangement uses TRBV2 and TRBJ2-3; D unresolved. This CDR3 has 15 residues. Germline V gives CDR1 SNHLY, CDR2 FYNNEI. The V end lost 8 bases, the J end lost 0 bases, and 15 bases lay between the germline ends. The CDR3 is CASDPSGFSTDTQYF. The CDR3 coding sequence is TGTGCCAGCGATCCCTCAGGTTTTAGCACAGATACGCAGTATTTT. The whole variable domain, remainder taken from reference TRBV2 and TRBJ2-3, is EPEVTQTPSHQVTQMGQEVILRCVPISNHLYFYWYRQILGQKVEFLVSFYNNEISEKSEIFDDQFSVERPDGSNFTLKIRSTKLEDSAMYFCASDPSGFSTDTQYFGPGTRLTVL.

The chain employs TRBV4-1 and TRBJ2-1, with D possibly TRBD2 on 7 matching bases. The V and J ends lost 0 bases and 10 bases respectively, with 19 bases between them. The germline V gene encodes CDR1 MGHRA and CDR2 YSYEKL. The CDR3 is 16 residues long. The DNA of the CDR3 is TGCGCCAGCAGCCAAGATCTAGGGGGAGGGCCCCGGGAGCAGTTCTTC. Its protein is CASSQDLGGGPREQFF.

The chain recombines TRBV28 with TRBJ1-2; D is possibly TRBD1 (6 bases). The CDR3 contains 13 residues. Germline CDR1 is MDHEN and CDR2 is SYDVKM. Trimming stripped 6 bases from V and 5 bases from J, with 13 bases between. DNA of the CDR3: TGTGCCAGCAGGAAAATGGGGGCTTATGGCTACACCTTC. Translated: CASRKMGAYGYTF.

V gene TRBV28 combines with J gene TRBJ1-1, with TRBD1 matching over 7 bases. From germline, CDR1 is MDHEN and CDR2 SYDVKM. J gave up 5 bases and V 5 bases, and 8 bases lay outside the gene matches. There are 14 residues in the CDR3. In DNA form, the CDR3 reads TGTGCCAGCAGTACCCCGACAGGGAGGACTGAAGCTTTCTTT. It encodes CASSTPTGRTEAFF. The full variable domain, rest sourced from reference TRBV28 and TRBJ1-1, is DVKVTQSSRYLVKRTGEKVFLECVQDMDHENMFWYRQDPGLGLRLIYFSYDVKMKEKGDIPEGYSVSREKKERFSLILESASTNQTSMYLCASSTPTGRTEAFFGQGTRLTVV.

The V call is TRBV19, the J call TRBJ1-2; TRBD1 is a possible D gene (6 bases). The CDR3 length is 16 residues. Germline V gene lookup returns CDR1 LNHDA and CDR2 SQIVND (reference sequence). V lost 2 bases and J lost 8, with 21 bases in between. CDR3 sequence reads: CASSIPGAQPASGYTF. The CDR3 nucleotides read TGTGCCAGTAGTATACCGGGGGCTCAGCCAGCGAGCGGCTACACCTTC.